This T cell receptor (beta chain) is from a study of cytomegalovirus exposure and HLA in healthy donors. For the study at large: In an earlier analysis, around 120 million unique TCR beta sequences were found from some 200 million T cells. Among around 400 genotyped donors, 65% to 90% fell in the Caucasian-associated ancestry cluster. Study-wide results and limits: In a later analysis, common viral pathogens appeared linked to several of the most significant clusters.

Of note for this clone: Its antigen remains unidentified.

The V end was cut by 0 bases, the J end by 0 bases, with 9 bases between. This CDR3 contains 16 residues. The V gene's germline CDR1 is MNHNS and CDR2 SASEGT. With 60 Vbeta and 13 Jbeta primers, the PCR was carried out. Method: immunoSEQ multiplex PCR; TCRdb's copy keeps in-frame clones and lacks some. The data contain approximately 150,000 clones, 75% to 80% of them seen just once; the ten biggest clones take up around 1.7%. The TCR sequence derives from a woman in her twenties or thirties in good health and CMV-seronegative. The material sequenced was PBMCs. This chain connects TRBV6-1 to TRBJ2-1; the D gene is possibly TRBD2 (7 bases). The chain's CDR3 is CASSEAGGGSYNEQFF. In nucleotides, the CDR3 is TGTGCCAGCAGTGAAGCAGGGGGGGGCTCCTACAATGAGCAGTTCTTC.